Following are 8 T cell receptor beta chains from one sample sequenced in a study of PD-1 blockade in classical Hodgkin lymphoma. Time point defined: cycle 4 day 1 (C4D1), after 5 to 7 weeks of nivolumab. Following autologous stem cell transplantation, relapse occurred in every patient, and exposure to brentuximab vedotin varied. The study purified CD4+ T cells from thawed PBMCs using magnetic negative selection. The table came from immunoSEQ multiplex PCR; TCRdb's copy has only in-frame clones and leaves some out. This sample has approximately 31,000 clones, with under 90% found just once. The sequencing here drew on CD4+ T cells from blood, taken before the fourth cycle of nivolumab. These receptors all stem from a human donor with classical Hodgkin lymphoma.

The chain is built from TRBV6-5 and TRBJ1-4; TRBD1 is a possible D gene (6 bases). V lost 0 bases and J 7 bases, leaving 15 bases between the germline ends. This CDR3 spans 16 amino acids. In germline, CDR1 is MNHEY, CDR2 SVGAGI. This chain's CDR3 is CASSYSNRAGGEKLFF. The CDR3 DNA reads TGTGCCAGCAGTTACTCAAACAGGGCCGGGGGTGAAAAACTGTTTTTT.

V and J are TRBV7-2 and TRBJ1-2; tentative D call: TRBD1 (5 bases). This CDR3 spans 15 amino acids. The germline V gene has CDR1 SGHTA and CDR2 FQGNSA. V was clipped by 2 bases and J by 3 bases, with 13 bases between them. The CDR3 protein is CASSLRGVGHYGYTF. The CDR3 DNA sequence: TGTGCCAGCAGCTTAAGGGGAGTAGGGCACTATGGCTACACCTTC.

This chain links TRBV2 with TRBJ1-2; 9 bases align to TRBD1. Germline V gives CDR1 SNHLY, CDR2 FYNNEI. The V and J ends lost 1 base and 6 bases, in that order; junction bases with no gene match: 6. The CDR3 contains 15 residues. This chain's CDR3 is CASSEGGDRVNGYTF. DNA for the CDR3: TGTGCCAGCAGTGAAGGGGGGGACAGGGTGAATGGCTACACCTTC.

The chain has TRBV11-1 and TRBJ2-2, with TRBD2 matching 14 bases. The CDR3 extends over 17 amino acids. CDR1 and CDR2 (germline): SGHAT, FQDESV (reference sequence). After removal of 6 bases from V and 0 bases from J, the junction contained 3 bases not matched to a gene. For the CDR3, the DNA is TGTGCCAGCAGACTGACTAGCGGGGGGGCGAACACCGGGGAGCTGTTTTTT. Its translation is CASRLTSGGANTGELFF.

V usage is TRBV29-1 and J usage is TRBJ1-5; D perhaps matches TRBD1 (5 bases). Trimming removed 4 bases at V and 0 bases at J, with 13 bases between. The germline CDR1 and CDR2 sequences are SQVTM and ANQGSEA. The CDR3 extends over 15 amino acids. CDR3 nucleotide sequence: TGCAGCGTTGGGGACTCCAGCATTAGCAATCAGCCCCAGCATTTT. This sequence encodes CSVGDSSISNQPQHF.

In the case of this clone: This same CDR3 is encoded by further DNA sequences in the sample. The CDR3 bases are TGCGCCAGCAGCTTGGGTGGGGGCGTATCCTACGAGCAGTACTTC. Its protein is CASSLGGGVSYEQYF. The chain links TRBV5-1 to TRBJ2-7, with D perhaps TRBD1 (6 bases). Trimming took 0 bases from V and 1 from J, leaving 11 bases between them. Germline V gene lookup returns CDR1 SGHRS and CDR2 YFSETQ. This CDR3 region has 15 residues.

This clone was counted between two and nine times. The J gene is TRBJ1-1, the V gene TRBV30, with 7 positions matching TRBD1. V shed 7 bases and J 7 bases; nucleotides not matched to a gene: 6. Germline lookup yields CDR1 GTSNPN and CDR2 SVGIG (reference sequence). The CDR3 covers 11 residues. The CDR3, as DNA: TGTGCCTTCCTCCGGACAGGTGAAGCTTTCTTT. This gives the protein CAFLRTGEAFF.

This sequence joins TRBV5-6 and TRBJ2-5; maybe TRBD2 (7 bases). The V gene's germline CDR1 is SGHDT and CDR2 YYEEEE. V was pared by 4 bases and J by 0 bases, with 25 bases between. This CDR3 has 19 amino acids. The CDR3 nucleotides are TGTGCCAGCAGCGGAGTCACTCAGGGGTGGGGGAGGGACCAAGAGACCCAGTACTTC. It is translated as CASSGVTQGWGRDQETQYF.